The T cell receptor beta chain described here comes from a study of regulatory T cells in long-lasting Graves disease. iRepertoire HTBI primers and Arm-PCR of CDR3 regions built TCR beta libraries. Using its own MiXCR run on the multiplex PCR reads, TCRdb lists one record per CDR3 protein. The sample includes 420,000 or so distinct CDR3 sequences, roughly a quarter seen only once; the top ten take over 25%. As to this clonotype: What it binds is unknown.

V lost 7 bases and J 0 bases, leaving 7 bases between the germline ends. From germline, CDR1 is MNHEY and CDR2 SVGEGT. The CDR3 spans 13 residues. Study conclusions and caveats: Favored gene segments in persistent disease were TRBV28, TRBJ1-2 and TRBJ2-5. Rather than thyroid tissue, only peripheral blood underwent study.

Specified time point: persistent/refractory GD, antithyroid drugs over 5 years with positive TRAb. RNA from PBMCs was the source of the TCR library. V usage is TRBV6-2 or TRBV6-3 and J usage is TRBJ2-1, with D hard to call. The starting material was peripheral blood mononuclear cells (PBMCs), obtained when the disease was refractory, from a patient treated with antithyroid drugs. This TCR came from a female donor with Graves disease. The CDR3: CASTTSSYNEQFF. CDR3 coding DNA: TGTGCCAGCACTACGAGCTCCTACAATGAGCAGTTCTTC.